Listed here is a single T cell receptor beta chain. Its antigen is as yet unknown. This entry is derived from a study of cytomegalovirus exposure and HLA in healthy donors. In the PCR, 60 Vbeta and 13 Jbeta primers were used. Some clones are missing from TCRdb's copy, which holds only in-frame ones; the method was immunoSEQ multiplex PCR. This sample has some 150,000 clones, with around 78% found just once. Study results and caveats: The study labeled 150 to 200 TCR beta chains cytomegalovirus-associated. Most sequenced TCRs were rare (though some public TCRs occurred in many donors). Earlier findings revealed that most TCR beta V segments proved productive either about 90% or about 30% of the time.

The V end was cut by 2 bases, the J end by 6 bases, with 11 bases between. The CDR3 spans 14 residues. Germline V lookup: CDR1 MNHNS, CDR2 SASEGT. The sequenced sample was PBMCs. The source of this sequence is a man in his forties in good health and CMV-seropositive. This chain connects TRBV6-1 to TRBJ1-5; D gene ambiguous. CDR3 loop: CASSEWGVGQPQHF. CDR3 bases: TGTGCCAGCAGTGAATGGGGAGTTGGTCAGCCCCAGCATTTT.